The TCR beta chain under discussion was sequenced for a study of blood T cell repertoires in COVID-19. Study summary: Acute and convalescent COVID-19 samples came from the United States, Italy and Spain. PBMCs, B-cell-depleted T cells, or T cells were the source of the cDNA or gDNA that made up the material.

The germline CDR1 and CDR2 sequences are KGHSH and LQKENI. This CDR3 spans 15 amino acids. Germline trimming cut 4 bases from V and 5 bases from J; bases unmatched to any gene: 10. Patients in Seattle were enrolled during active infection, then followed longitudinally. How the authors handled the data: Estimation of nucleated cell counts relied on the amplification of reference gene primers. The protocol was immunoSEQ multiplex PCR, while the TCRdb copy is restricted to in-frame clones and leaves out a portion. The DNA gave D and trimming, while V, J and clone size come from that table. The table records approximately 240,000 clones, 83% of them present only once.

The source material was peripheral blood. This sequence joins TRBV18 and TRBJ2-7; 8 bases map to TRBD1. The TCR comes from a woman aged 25 to 39 with COVID-19, enrolled during active disease. The CDR3: CASSQADRVVDEQYF. CDR3 DNA sequence: TGTGCCAGCTCACAGGCGGACAGGGTGGTTGACGAGCAGTACTTC.